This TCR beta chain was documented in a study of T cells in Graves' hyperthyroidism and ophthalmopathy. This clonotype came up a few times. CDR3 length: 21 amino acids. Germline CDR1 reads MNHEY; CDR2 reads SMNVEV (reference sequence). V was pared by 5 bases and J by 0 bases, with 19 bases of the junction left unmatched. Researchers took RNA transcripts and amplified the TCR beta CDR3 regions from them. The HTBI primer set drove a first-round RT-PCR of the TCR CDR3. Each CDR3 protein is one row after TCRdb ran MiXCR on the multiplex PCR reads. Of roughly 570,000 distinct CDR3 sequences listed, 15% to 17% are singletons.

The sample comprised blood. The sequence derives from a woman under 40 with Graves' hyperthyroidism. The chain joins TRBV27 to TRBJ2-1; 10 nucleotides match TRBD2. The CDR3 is CASSQTPGLATTRSSYNEQFF. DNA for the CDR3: TGTGCCAGCAGTCAGACACCGGGACTAGCGACCACCAGGAGCTCCTACAATGAGCAGTTCTTC.